This T cell receptor beta chain comes out of a study of T cells in Graves' hyperthyroidism and ophthalmopathy. Overall study context: Once the initial diagnosis was made, peripheral blood was obtained before any treatment. Study observations and caveats: Median prediction lead before ophthalmopathy onset was 6.5 months with the model.

Per the germline V gene, CDR1 is MNHEY and CDR2 is SVGAGI. The CDR3 is made up of 17 amino acids. V was trimmed by 2 bases and J by 2 bases, leaving 19 bases between them. Using RNA transcripts as the source, TCR beta CDR3 regions were amplified. First-round RT-PCR targeting the TCR CDR3 was performed with the HTBI primer set. TCRdb reanalysed the multiplex PCR reads using MiXCR and keeps one entry per CDR3 protein. The profile shows approximately 590,000 distinct CDR3 sequences, 15% to 18% of them singletons. This clonotype was detected ten times or more. Antigen: not known. The sequenced sample consisted of blood. The J gene is TRBJ2-7, the V gene TRBV6-5; TRBD1 might be the D (5 bases). This clonotype originated in a woman younger than 45 with Graves' hyperthyroidism. The chain's CDR3 is CASSYDSPGQGAYEQYF. Written as DNA, the CDR3 is TGTGCCAGCAGTTACGACTCGCCCGGCCAGGGTGCCTACGAGCAGTACTTC.